The 18 T cell receptor beta chains below were found in one sample sequenced in a study of CD8+CD57+ T cells in acquired aplastic anemia (dated by TCRdb to between 2017 and 2018). Flow cytometry had shown CD8+CD57+ cell expansion in the patients selected for sequencing. TCRdb names Illumina HiSeq 2000 as the instrument used. TCR beta VDJ combination and CDR3 sequence profiling used genomic DNA as the template. TCRdb ran its own pipeline on the public reads, namely fastp trimming at Q25 and MiXCR clone calling, and kept in-frame beta chains. CDR3 protein duplicates are merged, each entry listing the most common genes and DNA. For this sample the table gives 50,000 or so distinct CDR3 sequences, of which approximately 52% were detected only once. The top ten constitute approximately 15% of the sample. What was sequenced was sorted CD4+, CD8+, or CD8+CD57+ T cells (not recorded which) from PBMCs. The receptors were sampled from a human donor with aplastic anemia.

The gene calls are TRBV7-9 and TRBJ1-6; D uncertain. Trimming shortened V by 6 bases and J by 7 bases, and 7 bases separated the two germline ends. Germline loops: CDR1 SEHNR, CDR2 FQNEAQ (reference sequence). The CDR3 spans 12 residues. The CDR3 DNA follows: TGTGCCAGCAGGGTTACGAATTCACCCCTCCACTTT. Residues: CASRVTNSPLHF.

By sample share, this clonotype is medium-sized. The rearrangement links TRBV2 to TRBJ1-5; 7 bases are a match to TRBD1. The V segment lost 3 bases and the J segment 4 bases; nucleotides outside the gene matches: 3. This CDR3 is built from 14 residues. CDR1 is SNHLY and CDR2 is FYNNEI in the germline V gene. CDR3 residues: CASSEGDRNQPQHF. The CDR3 DNA reads as TGTGCCAGCAGTGAGGGGGACAGAAATCAGCCCCAGCATTTT.

The chain links TRBV27 to TRBJ2-7; 8 nucleotides align to TRBD2. The CDR3 is 17 residues long. Per the germline V gene, CDR1 is MNHEY and CDR2 is SMNVEV (reference sequence). J lost 3 bases, V lost 5 bases, and 15 bases had no gene match. The CDR3: CASSLKGGGSGSYEQYF. DNA for the CDR3: TGTGCCAGCAGTCTCAAAGGGGGGGGCAGCGGGAGCTACGAGCAGTACTTC.

The V and J genes are TRBV10-1 and TRBJ2-7, with D uncertain. CDR3 length: 13 amino acids. V lost 3 bases, J lost 3 bases, and 9 bases lay in between. The germline CDR1 and CDR2 sequences are WNHNN and SYGVQD (reference sequence). This chain's CDR3 is CASSDRDNYEQYF. The CDR3 DNA sequence: TGCGCCAGCAGTGACAGAGACAACTACGAGCAGTACTTC.

This clonotype qualifies as medium-sized (0.01 to 0.1%). J is TRBJ2-7 and V is TRBV7-9, with 8 positions matching TRBD1. V shed 5 bases, J shed 3 bases, and the junction held 0 bases outside the gene matches. CDR3 length: 12 residues. Germline V gene sequence: CDR1 SEHNR, CDR2 FQNEAQ (reference sequence). The CDR3 region has the DNA TGTGCCAGCAGCGGACAGGGCTACGAGCAGTACTTC. It translates to CASSGQGYEQYF.

This clonotype was picked up many times. The chain combines TRBV27 with TRBJ1-5, with 9 bases aligning to TRBD1. Losses at the gene ends were 7 bases for V and 4 bases for J; bases not matched to a gene: 8. CDR1 is MNHEY and CDR2 is SMNVEV in the germline V gene (reference sequence). There are 15 residues in the CDR3. CDR3 in amino acids: CASKPRDRVNQPQHF. In DNA form, the CDR3 reads TGTGCCAGCAAGCCCCGGGACAGGGTGAATCAGCCCCAGCATTTT.

This clonotype was picked up many times. The chain couples TRBV12-3 or TRBV12-4 to TRBJ1-4; 8 nucleotides align to TRBD1. Trimming took 5 bases from V and 8 from J; bases not matched to a gene: 7. CDR3 length: 14 residues. The CDR3 is CASSIWTGKEKLFF. Written as DNA, the CDR3 is TGTGCCAGCAGTATCTGGACAGGGAAAGAAAAACTGTTTTTT.

The chain employs TRBV29-1 and TRBJ1-1, with 7 bases that match TRBD1. The CDR3 sequence is 12 residues long. CDR1 SQVTM and CDR2 ANQGSEA come from the germline V gene. V shed 6 bases, J shed 4 bases, and the junction held 5 bases outside the gene matches. The CDR3 protein is CSVRTGGTEAFF. As DNA, the CDR3 is TGCAGCGTCAGGACAGGCGGCACTGAAGCTTTCTTT.

This clonotype appeared many times. The chain uses TRBV14 and TRBJ1-6; no firm D call. Germline values: CDR1 SGHDN, CDR2 FVKESK. This CDR3 region has 14 residues. The ends were cut back, 0 bases at V and 8 bases at J, with 8 bases in the middle. CDR3 nucleotides: TGTGCCAGCAGCCAAGATAGGGCATATTCACCCCTCCACTTT. Translation: CASSQDRAYSPLHF. Full variable domain (remainder filled in from reference TRBV14 and TRBJ1-6): EAGVTQFPSHSVIEKGQTVTLRCDPISGHDNLYWYRRVMGKEIKFLLHFVKESKQDESGMPNNRFLAERTGGTYSTLKVQPAELEDSGVYFCASSQDRAYSPLHFGNGTRLTVT.

The chain recombines TRBV7-9 with TRBJ2-7; 7 nucleotides match TRBD2. Looked up from germline, CDR1 is SEHNR and CDR2 is FQNEAQ (reference sequence). The CDR3 has 14 residues. V gave up 8 bases and J gave up 0 bases; unmatched junction bases: 7. CDR3 loop: CASGSGGSSYEQYV. The CDR3 coding sequence is TGTGCCAGCGGCTCGGGCGGGAGCTCCTACGAGCAGTACGTC.

In DNA form, the CDR3 reads TGTGCCACCAGTGATTGGGGACAGGGGGGCGACGAGCAGTACTTC. Amino acids: CATSDWGQGGDEQYF. This rearrangement joins TRBV24-1 to TRBJ2-7; 11 bases map to TRBD1. The ends lost 2 bases at V and 5 bases at J; junction bases unmatched: 4. The CDR3 is 15 residues long. Germline CDR1 is KGHDR and CDR2 is SFDVKD.

The J gene is TRBJ2-7, the V gene TRBV29-1; 7 positions agree with TRBD1. Germline loops: CDR1 SQVTM, CDR2 ANQGSEA. Trimming removed 2 bases from V and 3 bases from J; junction bases left unmatched: 4. The CDR3 is 13 residues long. The CDR3 DNA sequence: TGCAGCGTTGAATTGGGACAGCTCTACGAGCAGTACTTC. Residues: CSVELGQLYEQYF.

This clonotype was counted many times. A read error is possible here, since a much larger clone lies one base away. The gene calls are TRBV11-2 and TRBJ2-1, with D unclear. The CDR3 totals 13 residues. Germline values: CDR1 SGHAT, CDR2 FQNNGV. The ends were cut back, 5 bases at V and 9 bases at J, with 14 bases in the middle. CDR3 region: CASSIDSNSEQFF. Here the CDR3 DNA reads TGTGCCAGCAGCATCGACTCTAACAGTGAGCAGTTCTTC.

This clonotype was counted between two and nine times. The chain joins TRBV2 to TRBJ1-2; D is unclear. Germline V gene data show CDR1 as SNHLY and CDR2 as FYNNEI. CDR3 size: 11 residues. V lost 5 bases and J 2 bases, leaving 3 bases between the germline ends. The CDR3 coding sequence is TGTGCCAGCAGTCCGAACTATGGCTACACCTTC. Translation: CASSPNYGYTF.

The V gene is TRBV20-1, the J gene TRBJ1-6, with D possibly being TRBD1 (6 bases). Germline V gene data show CDR1 as DFQATT and CDR2 as SNEGSKA (reference sequence). CDR3 size: 15 residues. Trimming cost V 0 bases and J 9 bases, with 15 bases left between them. The CDR3 region has the DNA TGCAGTGCTAGAGATGGTCAGGGGTGGGGTTCACCCCTCCACTTT. Translation gives CSARDGQGWGSPLHF.

V and J are TRBV19 and TRBJ1-5; no definite D call. The CDR3 runs to 12 residues. V lost 3 bases and J lost 9, with 9 bases in between. CDR1 is LNHDA, CDR2 SQIVND, per germline (reference sequence). In DNA form, the CDR3 reads TGTGCCAGTAGTATTGGGATGACGCCCCAGCATTTT. Its protein is CASSIGMTPQHF.

The J gene is TRBJ1-6, the V gene TRBV5-6; no firm D call. V gave up 0 bases and J gave up 8 bases, with 9 bases separating them. The CDR3 runs to 14 residues. CDR1 and CDR2 (germline): SGHDT, YYEEEE. In DNA, the CDR3 is TGTGCCAGCAGCTTGGGGAGCGAATATTCACCCCTCCACTTT. This codes for CASSLGSEYSPLHF.

The V gene is TRBV15, the J gene TRBJ2-5; 9 nucleotides line up with TRBD2. V shed 6 bases and J 3 bases; nucleotides not matched to a gene: 8. The CDR3 contains 15 residues. Germline-derived CDR1 and CDR2 are LNHNV and YYDKDF (reference sequence). The CDR3 loop reads CATSTTSGLEETQYF. DNA for the CDR3: TGTGCCACCAGTACGACTAGCGGATTAGAAGAGACCCAGTACTTC.